This TCR beta chain was sequenced for a study of blood T cell repertoires in COVID-19. For the study at large: Sources were T cells, B-cell-depleted T cells, or PBMCs; the material itself was cDNA or gDNA.

This table comes from immunoSEQ multiplex PCR, and its TCRdb copy is limited to in-frame clones, with some not included. Counted here are 400,000 to 500,000 clones, over 75% occurring once; the ten biggest clones make up 1.5% to 2%. This CDR3 spans 14 amino acids. Germline V CDR1 and CDR2: SGHAT, FQNNGV. Trimming stripped 3 bases from V and 1 base from J, with 7 bases between. The sequenced sample consisted of PBMCs or T cells enriched from blood (not recorded which). This chain joins TRBV11-2 and TRBJ2-1; D perhaps matches TRBD1 (6 bases). This TCR was recovered from a woman in her thirties or forties who had recovered from COVID-19. CDR3 region: CASSLGTSYNEQFF. CDR3 DNA: TGTGCCAGCAGCTTGGGGACATCCTACAATGAGCAGTTCTTC. The whole variable domain, remainder taken from reference TRBV11-2 and TRBJ2-1, is EAGVAQSPRYKIIEKRQSVAFWCNPISGHATLYWYQQILGQGPKLLIQFQNNGVVDDSQLPKDRFSAERLKGVDSTLKIQPAKLEDSAVYLCASSLGTSYNEQFFGPGTRLTVL.